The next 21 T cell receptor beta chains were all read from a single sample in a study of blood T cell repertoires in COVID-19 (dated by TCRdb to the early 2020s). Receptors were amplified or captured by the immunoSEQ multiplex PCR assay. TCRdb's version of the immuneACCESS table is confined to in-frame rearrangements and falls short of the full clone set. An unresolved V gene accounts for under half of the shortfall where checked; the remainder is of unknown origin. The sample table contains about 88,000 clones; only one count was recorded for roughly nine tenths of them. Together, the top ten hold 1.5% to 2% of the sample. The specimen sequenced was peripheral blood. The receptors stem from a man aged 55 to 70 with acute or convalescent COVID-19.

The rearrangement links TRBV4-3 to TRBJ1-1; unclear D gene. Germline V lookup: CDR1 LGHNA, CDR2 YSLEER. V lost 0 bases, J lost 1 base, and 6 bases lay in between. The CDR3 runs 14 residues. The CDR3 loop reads CASSQEGRNTEAFF. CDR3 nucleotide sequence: TGCGCCAGCAGCCAAGAGGGGAGGAACACTGAAGCTTTCTTT.

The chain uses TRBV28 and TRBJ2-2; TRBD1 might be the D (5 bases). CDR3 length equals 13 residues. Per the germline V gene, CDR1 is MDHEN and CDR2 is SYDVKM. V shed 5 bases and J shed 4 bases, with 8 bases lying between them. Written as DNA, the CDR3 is TGTGCCAGCAGTCTGACAGCCACCGGGGAGCTGTTTTTT. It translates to CASSLTATGELFF.

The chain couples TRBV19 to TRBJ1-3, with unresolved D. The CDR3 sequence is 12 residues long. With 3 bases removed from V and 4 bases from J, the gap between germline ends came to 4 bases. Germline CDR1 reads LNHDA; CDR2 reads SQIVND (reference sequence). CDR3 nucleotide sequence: TGTGCCAGTAGTATCCAGGGAAACACCATATATTTT. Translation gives CASSIQGNTIYF.

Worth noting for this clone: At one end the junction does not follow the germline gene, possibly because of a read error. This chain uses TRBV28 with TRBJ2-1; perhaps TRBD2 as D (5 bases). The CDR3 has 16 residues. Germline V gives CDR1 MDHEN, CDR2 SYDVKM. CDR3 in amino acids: CASSFPPGLLYTEQFF. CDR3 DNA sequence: TGTGCCAGCAGTTTCCCCCCAGGACTTCTCTACACTGAGCAGTTCTTC.

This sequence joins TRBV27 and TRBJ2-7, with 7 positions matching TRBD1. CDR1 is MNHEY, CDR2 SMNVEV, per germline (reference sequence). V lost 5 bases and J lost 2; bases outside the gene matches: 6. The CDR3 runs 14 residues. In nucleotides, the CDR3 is TGTGCCAGCAGTCCCAGGGGGTCCACCTACGAGCAGTACTTC. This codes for CASSPRGSTYEQYF.

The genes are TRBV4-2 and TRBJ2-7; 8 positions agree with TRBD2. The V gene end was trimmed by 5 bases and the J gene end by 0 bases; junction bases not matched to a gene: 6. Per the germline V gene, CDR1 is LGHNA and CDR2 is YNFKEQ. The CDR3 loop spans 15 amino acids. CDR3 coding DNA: TGTGCCAGCAGCGGTAGCGGGACTGGCTCCTACGAGCAGTACTTC. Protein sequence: CASSGSGTGSYEQYF.

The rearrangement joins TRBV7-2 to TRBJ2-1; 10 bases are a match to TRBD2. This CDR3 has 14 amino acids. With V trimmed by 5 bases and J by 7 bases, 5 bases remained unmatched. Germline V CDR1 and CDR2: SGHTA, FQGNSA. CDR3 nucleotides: TGTGCCAGCAGCAGGACTAGCGGAGGGAATGAGCAGTTCTTC. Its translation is CASSRTSGGNEQFF.

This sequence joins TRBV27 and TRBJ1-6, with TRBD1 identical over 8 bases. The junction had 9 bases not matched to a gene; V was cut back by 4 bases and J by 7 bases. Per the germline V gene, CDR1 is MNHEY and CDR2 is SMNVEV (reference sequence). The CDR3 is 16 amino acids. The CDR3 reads CASSYRTGTANSPLHF. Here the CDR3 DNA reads TGTGCCAGCAGTTACCGGACAGGGACTGCAAATTCACCCCTCCACTTT.

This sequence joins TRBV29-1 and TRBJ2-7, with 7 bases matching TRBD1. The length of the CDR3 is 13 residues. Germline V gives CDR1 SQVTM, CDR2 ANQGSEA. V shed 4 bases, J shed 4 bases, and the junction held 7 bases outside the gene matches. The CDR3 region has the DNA TGCAGCGTTGCCTGGGACAGAGCATACGAGCAGTACTTC. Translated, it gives CSVAWDRAYEQYF.

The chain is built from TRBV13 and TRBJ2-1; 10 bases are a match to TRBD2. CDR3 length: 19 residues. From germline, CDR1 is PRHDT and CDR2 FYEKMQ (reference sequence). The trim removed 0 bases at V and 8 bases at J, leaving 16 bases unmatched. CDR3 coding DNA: TGTGCCAGCAGCTTAGGGGCGTATGTAGCGGGAGGATCTTACGATGAGCAGTTCTTC. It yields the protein CASSLGAYVAGGSYDEQFF.

The CDR3: CASGQAGTYGYTF. The CDR3 DNA is TGTGCCAGCGGACAGGCGGGCACCTATGGCTACACCTTC. The J gene is TRBJ1-2, the V gene TRBV2; 7 bases are shared with TRBD1. V gave up 8 bases and J gave up 4 bases; unmatched junction bases: 7. Per germline, CDR1 SNHLY and CDR2 FYNNEI. The CDR3 has 13 residues.

CDR3 DNA sequence: TGTGCCAGCGCCTTCCAACCCACCGGCGGCTCTGGAAACACCATATATTTT. Its protein product is CASAFQPTGGSGNTIYF. V gene TRBV9 combines with J gene TRBJ1-3; D remains unclear. The length of the CDR3 is 17 residues. Germline V gene lookup returns CDR1 SGDLS and CDR2 YYNGEE. V lost 7 bases and J lost 0, with 20 bases in between.

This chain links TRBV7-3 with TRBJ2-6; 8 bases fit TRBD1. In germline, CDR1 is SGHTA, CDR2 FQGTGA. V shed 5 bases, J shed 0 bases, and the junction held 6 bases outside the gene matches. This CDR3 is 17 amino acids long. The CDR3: CASSPQGQGSGANVLTF. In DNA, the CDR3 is TGTGCCAGCAGCCCTCAAGGACAGGGCTCTGGGGCCAACGTCCTGACTTTC.

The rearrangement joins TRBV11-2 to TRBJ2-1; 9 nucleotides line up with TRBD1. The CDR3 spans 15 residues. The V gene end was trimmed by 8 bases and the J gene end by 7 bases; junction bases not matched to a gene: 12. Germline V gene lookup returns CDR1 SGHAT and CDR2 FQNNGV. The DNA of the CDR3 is TGTGCCAGCTCCCCTTCACAGGGGGCGCGGAATGAGCAGTTCTTC. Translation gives CASSPSQGARNEQFF.

The CDR3 coding sequence is TGTGCCAGCAGTCGCCCTAGCGGGAGCTACGAGCAGTACTTC. Translation gives CASSRPSGSYEQYF. V gene TRBV28 combines with J gene TRBJ2-7, with 10 bases aligning to TRBD2. This CDR3 comprises 14 residues. From germline, CDR1 is MDHEN and CDR2 SYDVKM. Trimming took 5 bases from V and 3 from J; bases not matched to a gene: 4.

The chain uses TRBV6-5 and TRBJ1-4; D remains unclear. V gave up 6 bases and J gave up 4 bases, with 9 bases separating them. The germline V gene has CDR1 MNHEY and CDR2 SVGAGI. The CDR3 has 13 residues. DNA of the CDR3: TGTGCCAGCAGGGCCGCTCATAATGAAAAACTGTTTTTT. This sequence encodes CASRAAHNEKLFF.

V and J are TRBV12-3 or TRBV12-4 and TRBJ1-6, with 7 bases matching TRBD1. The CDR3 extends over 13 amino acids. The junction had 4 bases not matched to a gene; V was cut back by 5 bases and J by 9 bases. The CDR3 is CASSNTGVSPLHF. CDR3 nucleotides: TGTGCCAGCAGTAACACAGGGGTTTCACCCCTCCACTTT.

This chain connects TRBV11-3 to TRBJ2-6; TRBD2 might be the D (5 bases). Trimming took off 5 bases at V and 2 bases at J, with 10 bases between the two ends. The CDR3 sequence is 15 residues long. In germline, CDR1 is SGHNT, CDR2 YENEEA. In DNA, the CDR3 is TGTGCCAGCAGCACCACCGGGACTGGGGCCAACGTCCTGACTTTC. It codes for CASSTTGTGANVLTF.

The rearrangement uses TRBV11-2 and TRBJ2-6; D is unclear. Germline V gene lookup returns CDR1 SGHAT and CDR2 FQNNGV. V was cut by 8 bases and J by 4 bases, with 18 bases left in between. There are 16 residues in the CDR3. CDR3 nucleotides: TGTGCCAGCTTCCGGTTCAAGGCGGCCGGGGCCAACGTCCTGACTTTC. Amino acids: CASFRFKAAGANVLTF.

CDR3 region: CASSPGQGGADTQYF. In DNA form, the CDR3 reads TGTGCCAGCTCACCAGGACAGGGGGGCGCAGATACGCAGTATTTT. This chain connects TRBV18 to TRBJ2-3, with 10 nucleotides matching TRBD1. Unmatched junction bases numbered 3, after V lost 2 bases and J lost 4 bases. CDR3 size: 15 residues. Germline loops: CDR1 KGHSH, CDR2 LQKENI. Full variable domain (remainder filled in from reference TRBV18 and TRBJ2-3): NAGVMQNPRHLVRRRGQEARLRCSPMKGHSHVYWYRQLPEEGLKFMVYLQKENIIDESGMPKERFSAEFPKEGPSILRIQQVVRGDSAAYFCASSPGQGGADTQYFGPGTRLTVL.

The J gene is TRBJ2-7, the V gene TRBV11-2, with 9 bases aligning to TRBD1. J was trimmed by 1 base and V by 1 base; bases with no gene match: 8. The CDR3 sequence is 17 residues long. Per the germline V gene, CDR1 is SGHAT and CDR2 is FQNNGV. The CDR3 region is CASSLVRGQGPSYEQYF. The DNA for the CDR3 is TGTGCCAGCAGCTTAGTGAGGGGACAGGGTCCGTCCTACGAGCAGTACTTC.